The rows below give T cell receptor beta chains drawn from one sample of a study of T cell responses to AZD1222 COVID-19 vaccine. This table comes from immunoSEQ multiplex PCR, and its TCRdb copy is limited to in-frame clones, with some not included. The profile shows about 83,000 clones, 86% of them singletons. The specimen was peripheral blood, collected on day 0 of AZD1222 vaccination. The receptors shown here come from an adult in good health. Both conserved end residues are part of each CDR3. The D gene is left open where the match is weak. Some rows have no size entry. The others give once, few or many, or a class for an expanded clone.

clone size	V gene	D gene	CDR3 length	J gene	CDR3 DNA	CDR3 protein
few	TRBV6-5	NA	13	TRBJ2-5	TGTGCCAGCAGTTACGGGGGAGCCGAGACCCAGTACTTC	CASSYGGAETQYF
NA	TRBV9	NA	13	TRBJ1-4	TGTGCCAGCAGCGTAACAGCCTATGCGGAACTGTTTTTT	CASSVTAYAELFF
NA	TRBV5-1	NA	15	TRBJ1-2	TGCGCCAGCAGCTTTCATCAAGGGGTGGTGGATGGCTACACCTTC	CASSFHQGVVDGYTF
NA	TRBV5-1	NA	16	TRBJ2-3	TGCGCCAGCAGTCCGCTGGCTGGGGCGAGCACAGATACGCAGTATTTT	CASSPLAGASTDTQYF
NA	TRBV5-6	NA	15	TRBJ2-4	TGTGCCAGCAGCTTGGAACTATCGCCCAAAAACATTCAGTACTTC	CASSLELSPKNIQYF
few	TRBV2	NA	14	TRBJ1-1	TGTGCCAGCAGTGAAAGAGGGCGAGGGACTGAAGCTTTCTTT	CASSERGRGTEAFF
NA	TRBV6-5	NA	11	TRBJ1-1	TGTGCCAGCACTACAGGGCTGAGGGCTTTCTTT	CASTTGLRAFF
NA	TRBV19	NA	13	TRBJ2-3	TGTGCCGTCTCGGCTAGGAGGGCAGATACGCAGTATTTT	CAVSARRADTQYF
NA	TRBV28	TRBD2	15	TRBJ2-1	TGTGCCAGCAGTAGCGGACTAGTGGCTTACAATGAGCAGTTCTTC	CASSSGLVAYNEQFF
NA	TRBV18	NA	12	TRBJ2-3	TGTGCCAGCTCACCACTGCCAGATACGCAGTATTTT	CASSPLPDTQYF
NA	TRBV18	NA	15	TRBJ1-5	TGTGCCAGCTCACCCGAGGGGTCGGGGGTTCAGCCCCAGCATTTT	CASSPEGSGVQPQHF
NA	TRBV5-6	NA	16	TRBJ2-5	TGTGCCAGCAGCCCCCCTCCTACTAGCAGCCAAGAGACCCAGTACTTC	CASSPPPTSSQETQYF
NA	TRBV19	TRBD2	15	TRBJ2-2	TGTGCCAGTAAAGAAGAGCGGGGCGGGTCCGGGGAGCTGTTTTTT	CASKEERGGSGELFF
NA	TRBV9	TRBD1	13	TRBJ1-1	TGTGCCAGCAGCCCGGGACAGGTCCAAAAAGCTTTCTTT	CASSPGQVQKAFF
NA	TRBV18	NA	14	TRBJ2-6	TGTGCCAGCTCACCGACAGTTGGGGCCAACGTCCTGACTTTC	CASSPTVGANVLTF
NA	TRBV5-5	NA	14	TRBJ1-2	TGTGCCAGCAGCCCCCAGCCCGGCCGGGAGGGCTACACCTTC	CASSPQPGREGYTF
NA	TRBV11-2	NA	13	TRBJ2-1	TGTGCCAGCAGCTCCCAGGGATACAATGAGCAGTTCTTC	CASSSQGYNEQFF
NA	TRBV24-1	NA	16	TRBJ2-3	TGTGCCACCAGTGATAAGACTAGACTCCCCACAGATACGCAGTATTTT	CATSDKTRLPTDTQYF
NA	TRBV5-1	NA	15	TRBJ1-4	TGCGCCAGCAGCAGGGGACCGGGCCTTAATGAAAAACTGTTTTTT	CASSRGPGLNEKLFF
NA	TRBV15	NA	15	TRBJ1-4	TGTGCCACCAGCAGATGGTTGGGATCTGCTGAAAAACTGTTTTTT	CATSRWLGSAEKLFF
NA	TRBV3-1/TRBV3-2	NA	14	TRBJ1-1	TGTGCCAGCAGCCCGACGGACGCGGACACTGAAGCTTTCTTT	CASSPTDADTEAFF
once	TRBV7-2	NA	14	TRBJ1-4	TGTGCCAGCAGCTTCTCTGGGCAGGCCACGAAACTGTTTTTT	CASSFSGQATKLFF
NA	TRBV5-6	TRBD1	16	TRBJ1-4	TGTGCCAGCAGCTTTTACCTGACAGGGAGGAATGAAAAACTGTTTTTT	CASSFYLTGRNEKLFF
NA	TRBV2	TRBD1	14	TRBJ2-1	TGTGCCAGCAGTGGAGGACAGGGGGCAAGTGAGCAGTTCTTC	CASSGGQGASEQFF
few	TRBV6-2/TRBV6-3	TRBD2	19	TRBJ2-1	TGTGCCAGCAGTTTTTCCCTCAAGCGGGAGGGTTTACCGGGAAATGAGCAGTTCTTC	CASSFSLKREGLPGNEQFF
NA	TRBV2	NA	14	TRBJ1-5	TGTGCCAGCAGTGAGCCACAGATCAATCAGCCCCAGCATTTT	CASSEPQINQPQHF
once	TRBV5-1	TRBD1	14	TRBJ2-3	TGCGCCAGCAGCCCCAGGGGGAGCACAGATACGCAGTATTTT	CASSPRGSTDTQYF
NA	TRBV5-1	NA	16	TRBJ2-7	TGCGCCAGCAGCCTGGGCCCCCGGGGGATATCCTACGAGCAGTACTTC	CASSLGPRGISYEQYF
NA	TRBV7-9	NA	12	TRBJ1-3	TGTGCCACTGCTCCGGCTGGAAACACCATATATTTT	CATAPAGNTIYF
once	TRBV4-2	NA	14	TRBJ1-5	TGTGCCAGCAGCCAAGATCCGTCAGATCAGCCCCAGCATTTT	CASSQDPSDQPQHF
NA	TRBV5-4	NA	13	TRBJ1-2	TGTGCCAGCAGCTTTGACGGTAACTATGGCTACACCTTC	CASSFDGNYGYTF